Below are 31 T cell receptor beta chains sequenced from a single sample in a study of early T cells in non-severe SARS-CoV-2 infection. MiXCR, applied by TCRdb to the 5' RACE reads, yields one record per CDR3 protein. The sample holds about 31,000 distinct CDR3 sequences, 4.5% to 6.5% seen once. The sample consisted of whole blood. The source is an adult who was a healthcare worker with PCR-confirmed SARS-CoV-2 infection or an uninfected control (not recorded which).

This CDR3 is CSARDVRRQFF. DNA of the CDR3: TGCAGTGCTAGAGATGTACGCCGGCAGTTCTTC. The rearrangement joins TRBV20-1 to TRBJ2-1; no clear D. CDR1 and CDR2 (germline): DFQATT, SNEGSKA (reference sequence). V lost 0 bases and J lost 12, with 9 bases in between. CDR3 size: 11 residues.

The sample holds many counts of this clonotype. The J gene is TRBJ2-7, the V gene TRBV5-5; D is unresolved. Germline CDR1 reads SGHKS; CDR2 reads YYEKEE (reference sequence). The V end was cut by 2 bases, the J end by 1 base, with 10 bases between. The CDR3 contains 14 residues. The DNA of the CDR3 is TGTGCCAGCAGCTTCCCCGGCCGGTCCTACGAGCAGTACTTC. It is translated as CASSFPGRSYEQYF.

The J gene is TRBJ2-7, the V gene TRBV6-6; D remains unclear. The germline V and J ends were trimmed by 5 bases and 6 bases, with 8 bases remaining between them. The germline gives CDR1 MNHNY, CDR2 SVGAGI (reference sequence). This CDR3 is built from 11 residues. The CDR3 region is CASSTSSEQYF. For the CDR3, the DNA is TGTGCCAGCAGTACCTCTTCCGAGCAGTACTTC.

In this sample, this clonotype turned up many times. The V and J genes are TRBV7-2 and TRBJ1-5, with a weak D call TRBD1 (5 bases). Trimming shortened V by 6 bases and J by 6 bases, and 12 bases separated the two germline ends. The germline V gene has CDR1 SGHTA and CDR2 FQGNSA. The CDR3 is 13 residues long. CDR3 nucleotides: TGTGCCAGCAGTAGCCAGGGCGGTCAGCCCCAGCATTTT. Protein: CASSSQGGQPQHF.

On this clonotype itself: A single base separates this from a much larger clone, so it may be a read error. The genes are TRBV19 and TRBJ2-7; D call uncertain. V lost 3 bases to trimming and J lost 9 bases, with 18 bases between them. This CDR3 has 14 residues. In germline, CDR1 is LNHDA, CDR2 SQIVND (reference sequence). The CDR3 region is CASSMWHPTERQYF. DNA of the CDR3: TGTGCCAGTAGTATGTGGCACCCTACGGAGAGGCAGTACTTC.

This clonotype has just a few counts. The rearrangement links TRBV10-3 to TRBJ2-3; 7 nucleotides align to TRBD1. The CDR3 runs 15 residues. Trimming at V came to 6 bases and at J to 0 bases, leaving 6 bases not matched to a gene. Germline V gene data show CDR1 as ENHRY and CDR2 as SYGVKD. In DNA form, the CDR3 reads TGTGCCATCAGCCGAAACAGGGGTAGCACAGATACGCAGTATTTT. Translating it yields CAISRNRGSTDTQYF.

This clonotype is categorized as medium-sized. The rearrangement uses TRBV6-4 and TRBJ2-3, with D possibly being TRBD1 (5 bases). Germline loops: CDR1 MRHNA, CDR2 SNTAGT. The V end was cut by 5 bases, the J end by 2 bases, with 8 bases between. This CDR3 spans 13 amino acids. The CDR3 reads CASSLQVTDTQYF. CDR3 coding DNA: TGTGCCAGCAGTTTACAGGTCACAGATACGCAGTATTTT.

The rearrangement links TRBV4-2 to TRBJ2-5, with D possibly TRBD1 on 5 matching bases. V lost 2 bases, J lost 5 bases, and 12 bases lay in between. Per germline, CDR1 LGHNA and CDR2 YNFKEQ. The CDR3 spans 14 residues. In DNA form, the CDR3 reads TGTGCCAGCAGCCAACGGAAGGGGTCGGAGACCCAGTACTTC. Its protein is CASSQRKGSETQYF.

This rearrangement joins TRBV29-1 to TRBJ2-3; D ambiguous. In germline, CDR1 is SQVTM, CDR2 ANQGSEA. The V and J ends lost 1 base and 4 bases respectively, with 9 bases between them. This CDR3 comprises 13 residues. CDR3 in amino acids: CSVEGGGADTQYF. CDR3 sequence (DNA): TGCAGCGTTGAAGGGGGTGGGGCAGATACGCAGTATTTT.

This clonotype has a handful of counts. CDR3 DNA sequence: TGTGCCAGCAGCCAAAACACAGGGACGAACACCGGGGAGCTGTTTTTT. Translation: CASSQNTGTNTGELFF. V usage is TRBV3-2 and J usage is TRBJ2-2; the table's D call of TRBD1 was not tested on the DNA. TRBV3-2 represents a pseudogene. This CDR3 comprises 16 residues.

This clonotype has more than one count but fewer than ten. This sequence joins TRBV27 and TRBJ1-2; 7 bases are a match to TRBD1. Per the germline V gene, CDR1 is MNHEY and CDR2 is SMNVEV (reference sequence). J lost 0 bases, V lost 4 bases, and 11 bases had no gene match. This CDR3 region has 17 residues. This CDR3 reads CASSSTGARGPNYGYTF. The CDR3 region has the DNA TGTGCCAGCAGTTCCACAGGGGCCCGGGGCCCTAACTATGGCTACACCTTC.

This clonotype was seen repeatedly, ten times or more. V and J are TRBV12-3 or TRBV12-4 and TRBJ1-1; tentative D call: TRBD1 (5 bases). V was cut by 3 bases and J by 11 bases, with 13 bases left in between. The CDR3 extends over 12 amino acids. CDR3: CASSFGPGRAFF. The CDR3 DNA is TGTGCCAGCAGTTTTGGGCCAGGGAGGGCTTTCTTT.

This clonotype was counted ten times or more. The chain employs TRBV20-1 and TRBJ2-1; the D gene is possibly TRBD2 (5 bases). The length of the CDR3 is 12 residues. Trimming removed 5 bases at V and 3 bases at J, with 8 bases between. Germline V gene data show CDR1 as DFQATT and CDR2 as SNEGSKA (reference sequence). The chain's CDR3 is CSAERDYNEQFF. The CDR3 region has the DNA TGCAGTGCTGAACGGGACTACAATGAGCAGTTCTTC.

The sample holds many counts of this clonotype. The chain has TRBV12-3 or TRBV12-4 and TRBJ1-4; 9 bases fit TRBD1. This CDR3 is 15 amino acids long. V was pared by 4 bases and J by 8 bases, with 8 bases of the junction left unmatched. DNA for the CDR3: TGTGCCAGCAGTTCAGGGACAGGGTGGAGGGAAAAACTGTTTTTT. Protein sequence: CASSSGTGWREKLFF.

This clonotype was seen more than once but under ten times. This chain uses TRBV20-1 with TRBJ2-7, with TRBD2 matching 16 bases. The CDR3 length is 17 residues. The germline V gene encodes CDR1 DFQATT and CDR2 SNEGSKA (reference sequence). Trimming took 5 bases from V and 1 from J; bases not matched to a gene: 8. The CDR3 DNA sequence: TGCAGTGCTCCGGGACTAGCGGGAGGGTTACGGTCCTACGAGCAGTACTTC. As protein: CSAPGLAGGLRSYEQYF.

The chain is built from TRBV27 and TRBJ2-5, with 7 bases matching TRBD1. The CDR3 loop spans 13 amino acids. Germline values: CDR1 MNHEY, CDR2 SMNVEV (reference sequence). With V trimmed by 4 bases and J by 9 bases, 8 bases remained unmatched. The CDR3 nucleotides are TGTGCCAGCAGTTCTCACAGGGGATCCCCCCAGTACTTC. It translates to CASSSHRGSPQYF.

This clonotype was counted ten times or more. Here the CDR3 DNA reads TGTGCCAGCAGTCGACAGGGAAGTAGGGCTGAAGCTTTCTTT. Its protein product is CASSRQGSRAEAFF. This chain connects TRBV6-1 to TRBJ1-1; 7 nucleotides align to TRBD1. Germline V gene data show CDR1 as MNHNS and CDR2 as SASEGT. The length of the CDR3 is 14 residues. V shed 5 bases, J shed 6 bases, and the junction held 9 bases outside the gene matches.

Remarks on this clonotype: This could be a read error, since a much larger clone is one nucleotide away. The chain combines TRBV6-5 with TRBJ2-1, with 9 bases that match TRBD2. Germline values: CDR1 MNHEY, CDR2 SVGAGI. The CDR3 covers 15 residues. With 8 bases clipped from V and 5 bases from J, the junction kept 10 bases outside the gene matches. Here the CDR3 reads CASGWAGGPHNEQFF. Written as DNA, the CDR3 is TGTGCCAGCGGTTGGGCGGGAGGGCCTCACAATGAGCAGTTCTTC.

Only a few counts were recorded for this clonotype. The V gene is TRBV24-1, the J gene TRBJ2-2; D is unclear. The germline CDR1 and CDR2 sequences are KGHDR and SFDVKD. Trimming took off 5 bases at V and 3 bases at J, with 3 bases between the two ends. The CDR3 covers 12 residues. CDR3 coding DNA: TGTGCCACCAGTGGCTACACCGGGGAGCTGTTTTTT. It yields the protein CATSGYTGELFF.

The table lists this clonotype with a few counts. The genes are TRBV18 and TRBJ2-3; either TRBD1 or TRBD2 may fit D (5 bases each). From germline, CDR1 is KGHSH and CDR2 LQKENI. The CDR3 length is 15 residues. The germline V and J ends were trimmed by 3 bases and 2 bases, with 12 bases remaining between them. The CDR3 bases are TGTGCCAGCTCACCCTTCGGGGCGCACACAGATACGCAGTATTTT. This translates into CASSPFGAHTDTQYF. Supplemented by reference TRBV18 and TRBJ2-3, the full variable domain reads NAGVMQNPRHLVRRRGQEARLRCSPMKGHSHVYWYRQLPEEGLKFMVYLQKENIIDESGMPKERFSAEFPKEGPSILRIQQVVRGDSAAYFCASSPFGAHTDTQYFGPGTRLTVL.

This clonotype was seen repeatedly, ten times or more. As the CDR3 is not closed by the conserved phenylalanine or tryptophan, this likely results from a read error. V gene TRBV2 combines with J gene TRBJ2-1; 8 bases match TRBD2. CDR3 length: 14 residues. J gave up 10 bases and V 6 bases, and 11 bases lay outside the gene matches. CDR1 and CDR2 from the germline V gene are SNHLY and FYNNEI. The CDR3 DNA reads as TGTGCCAGCAGGGGAGCGGGAGAGCTCAACGAGCAGTTCCTC. This codes for CASRGAGELNEQFL.

This clonotype was recorded at least ten times. This rearrangement joins TRBV20-1 to TRBJ2-3; D possibly corresponds to TRBD1 (6 bases). This CDR3 has 15 amino acids. Trimming left V 6 bases short and J 1 base short, with 17 bases between. Germline-derived CDR1 and CDR2 are DFQATT and SNEGSKA (reference sequence). In DNA, the CDR3 is TGCAGTGCGAGCCGAGGACAGATCCGCACAGATACGCAGTATTTT. Residues: CSASRGQIRTDTQYF.

This clonotype was seen repeatedly, ten times or more. The chain couples TRBV5-6 to TRBJ2-1; 11 positions match TRBD2. CDR3 size: 15 residues. Germline values: CDR1 SGHDT, CDR2 YYEEEE. The V segment lost 0 bases and the J segment 10 bases; nucleotides outside the gene matches: 6. CDR3 in amino acids: CASSLVVAGGGEQFF. Here the CDR3 DNA reads TGTGCCAGCAGCTTGGTAGTAGCGGGAGGGGGCGAGCAGTTCTTC.

This clonotype occurred a few times. The V and J genes are TRBV11-2 and TRBJ2-1, with 12 nucleotides matching TRBD2. The V segment lost 1 base and the J segment 6 bases; nucleotides outside the gene matches: 4. This CDR3 contains 16 residues. Looked up from germline, CDR1 is SGHAT and CDR2 is FQNNGV. The CDR3 coding sequence is TGTGCCAGCAGCTTAGTCGGACTAGCGGGAATCAATGAGCAGTTCTTC. The encoded protein is CASSLVGLAGINEQFF. The whole variable domain, filled in from reference TRBV11-2 and TRBJ2-1, reads EAGVAQSPRYKIIEKRQSVAFWCNPISGHATLYWYQQILGQGPKLLIQFQNNGVVDDSQLPKDRFSAERLKGVDSTLKIQPAKLEDSAVYLCASSLVGLAGINEQFFGPGTRLTVL.

This clonotype was observed many times. This chain connects TRBV19 to TRBJ2-4; 7 bases match TRBD2. The V gene end was trimmed by 5 bases and the J gene end by 1 base; junction bases not matched to a gene: 8. The CDR3 extends over 16 amino acids. CDR1 is LNHDA and CDR2 is SQIVND in the germline V gene (reference sequence). This CDR3 reads CASSLATSTAKNIQYF. The CDR3 nucleotides read TGTGCCAGTAGTCTAGCGACTAGCACGGCCAAAAACATTCAGTACTTC.

This clonotype has more than one count but fewer than ten. The chain couples TRBV6-2 or TRBV6-3 to TRBJ2-7; 9 bases are shared with TRBD2. The CDR3 covers 16 residues. Germline loops: CDR1 MNHEY, CDR2 SVGEGT. J was trimmed by 3 bases and V by 8 bases; bases with no gene match: 14. CDR3 amino acids: CASEVASGNEGYEQYF. The CDR3 DNA is TGTGCCAGCGAGGTGGCTAGCGGGAATGAGGGCTACGAGCAGTACTTC.

In this sample, this clonotype turned up many times. The chain has TRBV12-3 or TRBV12-4 and TRBJ1-5; D unclear. This CDR3 contains 12 residues. Trimming removed 5 bases at V and 5 bases at J, with 7 bases between. CDR3: CASSAGYQPQHF. The CDR3 bases are TGTGCCAGCAGTGCGGGTTATCAGCCCCAGCATTTT.

This clonotype was found a few times. V usage is TRBV7-8 and J usage is TRBJ2-5; D unclear. V was clipped by 5 bases and J by 3 bases, with 4 bases between them. This CDR3 spans 11 amino acids. The germline gives CDR1 SGHVS, CDR2 FQNEAQ. CDR3 loop: CASSREETQYF. CDR3 nucleotides: TGTGCCAGCAGCCGCGAAGAGACCCAGTACTTC.

This clonotype is medium-sized by share. The rearrangement links TRBV28 to TRBJ1-4; 7 positions agree with TRBD1. CDR1 MDHEN and CDR2 SYDVKM come from the germline V gene. The CDR3 is 14 residues long. The ends lost 6 bases at V and 7 bases at J; junction bases unmatched: 8. CDR3 sequence reads: CASSPPGQFEKLFF. The DNA of the CDR3 is TGTGCCAGCAGCCCGCCGGGACAGTTTGAAAAACTGTTTTTT.

The chain joins TRBV7-7 to TRBJ2-1; D not certain. In germline, CDR1 is SSHAT, CDR2 FNYEAQ (reference sequence). The CDR3 extends over 14 amino acids. The V gene lost 5 bases and the J gene lost 1 base, with 9 bases spanning the gap. The DNA for the CDR3 is TGTGCCAGCAGCCCTGGGTCTTCCTACAATGAGCAGTTCTTC. Protein: CASSPGSSYNEQFF.

The chain employs TRBV27 and TRBJ2-2; TRBD2 matches at 9 bases. V trimming: 4 bases; J trimming: 4 bases; junction bases outside the gene matches: 1. Germline CDR1 MNHEY, CDR2 SMNVEV (reference sequence). CDR3 length: 14 amino acids. Here the CDR3 DNA reads TGTGCCAGCAGTTATAGCGGGGGCACCGGGGAGCTGTTTTTT. Encoded protein: CASSYSGGTGELFF.